A selection of T cell receptor beta chains follows, all from one sample in a study of T cells in Graves' hyperthyroidism and ophthalmopathy. TCRdb ran MiXCR on the multiplex PCR reads and lists one entry per CDR3 protein. The table lists more than 500,000 distinct CDR3 sequences, 40% to 55% of them singletons. Sequenced material: peripheral blood or thyroid tissue (not recorded which). Source of these receptors: an adult woman with Graves' disease, either hyperthyroidism or ophthalmopathy (not recorded which). The CDR3 runs from the conserved cysteine through the conserved F or W. The order of the fields is CDR3 DNA, CDR3 protein, V gene, D gene, clone size, J gene, CDR3 length. The D gene is left open where the match is weak. Size is stated for part of the rows, as once, few or many counts, or as a class when the clone is expanded.

CDR3 DNA: TGTGCCAGCAGCACCGTCGGAGGGCCAGGAAACACCATATATTTT
CDR3 protein: CASSTVGGPGNTIYF
V gene: TRBV9
D gene: NA
clone size: many
J gene: TRBJ1-3
CDR3 length: 15

CDR3 DNA: TGTGCCAGCAGCTTAGATCGGTTC
CDR3 protein: CASSLDRF
V gene: TRBV7-2
D gene: NA
clone size: NA
J gene: TRBJ2-6
CDR3 length: 8

CDR3 DNA: TGTGCCAGGCGACGCCGGGACAGGGGCATGAACACTGAAGCTTTCTTT
CDR3 protein: CARRRRDRGMNTEAFF
V gene: TRBV2
D gene: TRBD1
clone size: NA
J gene: TRBJ1-1
CDR3 length: 16

CDR3 DNA: TGTGCCAGCAGCGTAGATGGGAGTCTATACGAGCAGTACTTC
CDR3 protein: CASSVDGSLYEQYF
V gene: TRBV9
D gene: NA
clone size: many
J gene: TRBJ2-7
CDR3 length: 14

CDR3 DNA: TGTGCCAGCAGTGAGCCCTATCGGGAGACCCAGTACTTC
CDR3 protein: CASSEPYRETQYF
V gene: TRBV10-3
D gene: NA
clone size: few
J gene: TRBJ2-5
CDR3 length: 13

CDR3 DNA: TGTGCCAGCAGCTTACCGGGACATGGCTACACCTTC
CDR3 protein: CASSLPGHGYTF
V gene: TRBV7-2
D gene: NA
clone size: NA
J gene: TRBJ1-2
CDR3 length: 12

CDR3 DNA: TGTGCCAGCAGCCGGTGGGCTAGCGGGGCACCCCTCCACTTT
CDR3 protein: CASSRWASGAPLHF
V gene: TRBV7-9
D gene: NA
clone size: NA
J gene: TRBJ1-6
CDR3 length: 14

CDR3 DNA: TGTGCCATCAGTGGACGGGAGGGAGAGACCCAGTACTTC
CDR3 protein: CAISGREGETQYF
V gene: TRBV10-3
D gene: TRBD2
clone size: many
J gene: TRBJ2-5
CDR3 length: 13

CDR3 DNA: TGTGCCAGCAGTCACGGGACAGGGGGGTCTGAAGCTTTCTTT
CDR3 protein: CASSHGTGGSEAFF
V gene: TRBV6-5
D gene: TRBD1
clone size: NA
J gene: TRBJ1-1
CDR3 length: 14

CDR3 DNA: NA
CDR3 protein: CASSRTPGSCFF
V gene: TRBV5-6
D gene: NA
clone size: NA
J gene: TRBJ2-2
CDR3 length: 12

CDR3 DNA: TGCAGTGCTAGACACCCAACAGGGTCAAGCAATCAGCCCCAGCATTTT
CDR3 protein: CSARHPTGSSNQPQHF
V gene: TRBV20-1
D gene: NA
clone size: NA
J gene: TRBJ1-5
CDR3 length: 16

CDR3 DNA: TGTGCCAGCAGCTTAGCCGCAGGGGGCACCTACGAGCAGTACTTC
CDR3 protein: CASSLAAGGTYEQYF
V gene: TRBV11-2
D gene: TRBD1
clone size: many
J gene: TRBJ2-7
CDR3 length: 15

CDR3 DNA: TGTGCCAGCAGCTTAGCGCTTCCGACGGCTCATGGCTACACCTTC
CDR3 protein: CASSLALPTAHGYTF
V gene: TRBV7-9
D gene: NA
clone size: many
J gene: TRBJ1-2
CDR3 length: 15

CDR3 DNA: TGTGCCAGCAGCCTGGGGGACGGCAACTCTGGGGCCAACGTCCTGACTTTC
CDR3 protein: CASSLGDGNSGANVLTF
V gene: TRBV7-9
D gene: NA
clone size: NA
J gene: TRBJ2-6
CDR3 length: 17

CDR3 DNA: TGTGCCAGTAGTATGCCGGGGGGCAGGAGCAATCAGCCCCAGTACTTC
CDR3 protein: CASSMPGGRSNQPQYF
V gene: TRBV19
D gene: NA
clone size: NA
J gene: TRBJ2-5
CDR3 length: 16

CDR3 DNA: TGCGCCAGCGGGACGGGGTTCCACGAGCAGTACTTC
CDR3 protein: CASGTGFHEQYF
V gene: TRBV10-2
D gene: NA
clone size: NA
J gene: TRBJ2-7
CDR3 length: 12

CDR3 DNA: TGTGCCAGCAGCCAAGATCCGGGTTTCGGTTCACCCCTCCACTTT
CDR3 protein: CASSQDPGFGSPLHF
V gene: TRBV3-1
D gene: NA
clone size: many
J gene: TRBJ1-6
CDR3 length: 15

CDR3 DNA: TGTGCCAGCAGCCAGGCCAACACCTACGAGCAGTACTTC
CDR3 protein: CASSQANTYEQYF
V gene: TRBV3-1
D gene: NA
clone size: many
J gene: TRBJ2-7
CDR3 length: 13

CDR3 DNA: TGCAGCGTTCTACAGGGAAACACCATATATTTT
CDR3 protein: CSVLQGNTIYF
V gene: TRBV29-1
D gene: NA
clone size: few
J gene: TRBJ1-3
CDR3 length: 11

CDR3 DNA: TGTGCCATCCGTAGGGACAGCTCCTACGAGCAGTACTTC
CDR3 protein: CAIRRDSSYEQYF
V gene: TRBV10-3
D gene: TRBD1
clone size: NA
J gene: TRBJ2-7
CDR3 length: 13

CDR3 DNA: TGCGCCAGCAGCTTGGCGGGTGCGTCCGAGCCCCAGCATTTT
CDR3 protein: CASSLAGASEPQHF
V gene: TRBV5-1
D gene: NA
clone size: many
J gene: TRBJ1-5
CDR3 length: 14

CDR3 DNA: TGTGCCAGCAGTTTGGACAGGGGGAGGATCGGCTACACCTTC
CDR3 protein: CASSLDRGRIGYTF
V gene: TRBV12-3/TRBV12-4
D gene: TRBD1
clone size: NA
J gene: TRBJ1-2
CDR3 length: 14

CDR3 DNA: TGTGCCGCCCGAAGGCCGTCCGATGGCTACACCTTC
CDR3 protein: CAARRPSDGYTF
V gene: TRBV6-5
D gene: NA
clone size: many
J gene: TRBJ1-2
CDR3 length: 12

CDR3 DNA: TGCGCCAGTCGCCGAGCAGGCGATCAGCCCCAGCATTTT
CDR3 protein: CASRRAGDQPQHF
V gene: TRBV10-2
D gene: NA
clone size: many
J gene: TRBJ1-5
CDR3 length: 13

CDR3 DNA: TGTGCCATCAGTGAGGAGGGGACTGCTCTGTTGGGTGGCTACACCTTC
CDR3 protein: CAISEEGTALLGGYTF
V gene: TRBV10-3
D gene: NA
clone size: NA
J gene: TRBJ1-2
CDR3 length: 16

CDR3 DNA: TGCAGTGCTAGCAGTTTAGCGCCCCTTCAGCCCCAGCATTTT
CDR3 protein: CSASSLAPLQPQHF
V gene: TRBV20-1
D gene: NA
clone size: NA
J gene: TRBJ1-5
CDR3 length: 14

CDR3 DNA: TGTGCCAGCAGCCAAAACCGGGAAGAGACCCAGTACTTC
CDR3 protein: CASSQNREETQYF
V gene: TRBV7-3
D gene: NA
clone size: many
J gene: TRBJ2-5
CDR3 length: 13

CDR3 DNA: TGCGCCAGCAGCCCCGGGATCGCCTACGAGCAGTACTTC
CDR3 protein: CASSPGIAYEQYF
V gene: TRBV5-1
D gene: NA
clone size: many
J gene: TRBJ2-7
CDR3 length: 13

CDR3 DNA: TGTGCCAGCAGCTTTCACAGGGGAGAAATCTACGAGCAGTACTTC
CDR3 protein: CASSFHRGEIYEQYF
V gene: TRBV11-2
D gene: TRBD1
clone size: many
J gene: TRBJ2-7
CDR3 length: 15

CDR3 DNA: TGTGCCAGCAGTGAGGCTGGGGGCAACACCATATATTTT
CDR3 protein: CASSEAGGNTIYF
V gene: TRBV2
D gene: NA
clone size: few
J gene: TRBJ1-3
CDR3 length: 13

CDR3 DNA: TGTGCCAGCAGCCCTTATGGGGCGCAGATCGGTGAAAAACTGTTTTTT
CDR3 protein: CASSPYGAQIGEKLFF
V gene: TRBV7-6
D gene: NA
clone size: many
J gene: TRBJ1-4
CDR3 length: 16

CDR3 DNA: TGCAGTGCTAGAGGACGGGACGTCACCTCCTACGAGCAGTACTTC
CDR3 protein: CSARGRDVTSYEQYF
V gene: TRBV20-1
D gene: NA
clone size: NA
J gene: TRBJ2-7
CDR3 length: 15

CDR3 DNA: TGCAGTGCTAGAGTTGAAGGTAACACTGAAGCTTTCTTT
CDR3 protein: CSARVEGNTEAFF
V gene: TRBV20-1
D gene: NA
clone size: NA
J gene: TRBJ1-1
CDR3 length: 13

CDR3 DNA: TGTGCCAGCAGTTTTTATGAGGGGGCGGCAAATTCACCCCTCCACTTT
CDR3 protein: CASSFYEGAANSPLHF
V gene: TRBV2
D gene: TRBD1
clone size: few
J gene: TRBJ1-6
CDR3 length: 16

CDR3 DNA: TGTGCCAGCGCACTAAGGAGGCCAGGGGTTGGAAACACCATATATTTT
CDR3 protein: CASALRRPGVGNTIYF
V gene: TRBV27
D gene: NA
clone size: few
J gene: TRBJ1-3
CDR3 length: 16

CDR3 DNA: TGTGCCAGCAGCCCCTCCGTATTCGAGACCCAGTACTTC
CDR3 protein: CASSPSVFETQYF
V gene: TRBV7-2
D gene: NA
clone size: NA
J gene: TRBJ2-5
CDR3 length: 13

CDR3 DNA: TGTGCCAGCAGCTTAGTATCTAGAAGCCTAGCCGGGGAGCTGTTTTTT
CDR3 protein: CASSLVSRSLAGELFF
V gene: TRBV11-2
D gene: NA
clone size: NA
J gene: TRBJ2-2
CDR3 length: 16

CDR3 DNA: TGTGCCAGCAGCCCACGAGGACAGGGGGCAGGTGCCTATGGCTACACCTTC
CDR3 protein: CASSPRGQGAGAYGYTF
V gene: TRBV4-2
D gene: TRBD1
clone size: once
J gene: TRBJ1-2
CDR3 length: 17

CDR3 DNA: TGTGCCAGTATCCGGACAGGGGGCGCACAGCCCCAGCATTTT
CDR3 protein: CASIRTGGAQPQHF
V gene: TRBV19
D gene: TRBD1
clone size: NA
J gene: TRBJ1-5
CDR3 length: 14

CDR3 DNA: TGCAGTGCTAGAGGAAGTGGGTGGGGGAACTATGGCTACACCTTC
CDR3 protein: CSARGSGWGNYGYTF
V gene: TRBV20-1
D gene: NA
clone size: NA
J gene: TRBJ1-2
CDR3 length: 15

CDR3 DNA: TGTGCCACCGGACTAGCGGGACAGGGTATGGGTGAAGCTTTCTTT
CDR3 protein: CATGLAGQGMGEAFF
V gene: TRBV24-1
D gene: TRBD1
clone size: NA
J gene: TRBJ1-1
CDR3 length: 15

CDR3 DNA: TGTGCCAGCAGTGAAGTTACTTGGACGGCCACTGGAAACACCATATATTTT
CDR3 protein: CASSEVTWTATGNTIYF
V gene: TRBV6-1
D gene: NA
clone size: many
J gene: TRBJ1-3
CDR3 length: 17

CDR3 DNA: TGTGCCATCAGTGGGACAGGGAATGAGTACGAGCAGTACTTC
CDR3 protein: CAISGTGNEYEQYF
V gene: TRBV10-3
D gene: TRBD1
clone size: NA
J gene: TRBJ2-7
CDR3 length: 14

CDR3 DNA: TGTGCCATCAGTTCTACCCGGGACTTC
CDR3 protein: CAISSTRDF
V gene: TRBV10-3
D gene: NA
clone size: NA
J gene: TRBJ2-5
CDR3 length: 9

CDR3 DNA: TGTGCCAGTCGGGGACTAGCGGGGGACCAAGAGACCCAGTACTTC
CDR3 protein: CASRGLAGDQETQYF
V gene: TRBV12-3/TRBV12-4
D gene: TRBD2
clone size: few
J gene: TRBJ2-5
CDR3 length: 15

CDR3 DNA: TGTGCCAGCAGCTTACTCGACAGGGTGGGGATAGTCGATGGCTACACCTTC
CDR3 protein: CASSLLDRVGIVDGYTF
V gene: TRBV7-8
D gene: TRBD1
clone size: many
J gene: TRBJ1-2
CDR3 length: 17

CDR3 DNA: TGTGCCAGCAGTGAAGAGCTGAGTCCCCAGCATTTT
CDR3 protein: CASSEELSPQHF
V gene: TRBV2
D gene: NA
clone size: many
J gene: TRBJ1-5
CDR3 length: 12

CDR3 DNA: TGCGCCAGCAGTGAGTCGAACGGGCAAGAGACCCAGTACTTC
CDR3 protein: CASSESNGQETQYF
V gene: TRBV10-1
D gene: NA
clone size: NA
J gene: TRBJ2-5
CDR3 length: 14

CDR3 DNA: TGTGCCACCAGCAGAGAGAAGGGGTTGGAGCAGCCCCAGCATTTT
CDR3 protein: CATSREKGLEQPQHF
V gene: TRBV15
D gene: NA
clone size: NA
J gene: TRBJ1-5
CDR3 length: 15

CDR3 DNA: TGTGCCAGCAGTGAAAATAGGGGTGCCCTCAGCAATCAGCCCCAGCATTTT
CDR3 protein: CASSENRGALSNQPQHF
V gene: TRBV2
D gene: NA
clone size: NA
J gene: TRBJ1-5
CDR3 length: 17